This entry describes one T cell receptor beta chain. Its specificity is not known. The PCR contained 60 Vbeta and 13 Jbeta primers. Profiling relied on immunoSEQ multiplex PCR, and the TCRdb table lists in-frame clones only, not all of them. The sample gives approximately 220,000 clones, roughly 83% of which show up once; roughly 1.3% is in the top ten. CDR1 is SGHVS, CDR2 FQNEAQ, per germline. V lost 0 bases to trimming and J lost 3 bases, with 6 bases between them. There are 14 residues in the CDR3. The data stem from a study of cytomegalovirus exposure and HLA in healthy donors. The study's findings and limits: In vitro testing confirmed a few CMV-associated chains as specific for CMV antigens. When analyzed later, the rates of TCR association showed variation by HLA locus, with DRB1 the most and HLA-C the fewest. Only CMV serostatus was available as immune exposure information. Reports state that TCR beta sequences accurately predicted most subjects' HLA-A and HLA-B alleles.

The rearrangement joins TRBV7-8 to TRBJ1-3; TRBD1 is a possible D gene (5 bases). The sequenced sample consisted of PBMCs. The origin of this receptor is a girl aged 10 to 17 in good health and CMV-seronegative. The CDR3 DNA reads as TGTGCCAGCAGCTTAGCCGGGGGTGGAAACACCATATATTTT. This sequence encodes CASSLAGGGNTIYF.